The present T cell receptor (beta chain) was sequenced within a study of T cells after yellow fever vaccination. For the study at large: Each low-cell-number fraction was prepared by means of SMART-Seq v4 Ultra Low Input. Study outcomes and limitations: There was a possibility that FACS-sorted repertoires contained abundant clonotypes contaminating from the bulk population. Clones that expanded after primary vaccination mostly reappeared after the booster (around 96% CD4, roughly 87% CD8).

A word on this clonotype: Its target is not known.

V shed 4 bases and J shed 1 base, with 7 bases lying between them. Germline V lookup: CDR1 MNHNY, CDR2 SVGAGI (reference sequence). The CDR3 contains 13 residues. Generation of TCR cDNA used 5'RACE template switching (which added a universal primer site and UMIs). In TCRdb, the 5' RACE reads were re-called with MiXCR into one record per CDR3 protein. The sample contains roughly 170,000 distinct CDR3 sequences, 9.3% of which appear only once. The rearrangement joins TRBV6-6 to TRBJ1-1; D not certain. The sequence came from a man younger than 35 who received the YFV17D yellow fever vaccine. Sample: CD8+ T cells sorted from PBMCs, taken 45 days after the yellow fever booster vaccination. The CDR3 sequence: CASSFRPNTEAFF. DNA of the CDR3: TGTGCCAGCAGTTTTAGGCCGAACACTGAAGCTTTCTTT.